Given below is one T cell receptor beta chain in context. Its specific antigen is unknown. Base qualities are not provided; no much larger clone lies one nucleotide away. From the cysteine through the phenylalanine, the CDR3 covers 16 amino acids. The CDR3 DNA has 48 bases and is translated from base 1. TCRbeta CDR3 regions were amplified from genomic DNA by means of the immunoSEQ Assay, a bias-controlled multiplex PCR. From the authors' description of their analysis: Within the assay, amplification of reference gene primers was used to estimate how many nucleated cells each sample contained. To quantify the absolute abundance of each unique TCRbeta CDR3 rearrangement, sequence reads were collapsed and filtered. For each sample, productive Simpson clonality was calculated as the square root of Simpson's diversity index across productive rearrangements. In its TCRdb copy, this immuneACCESS table keeps in-frame sequences only and misses some clones. Where compared with another copy, unresolved V genes explain less than half of these, and the others have no known cause. V, J and clone size are those of that table, while D and trimming were read from the DNA. The sample data list 200,000 to 250,000 clones, and roughly 88% of these were observed just once. Of the sample, over 3.5% falls within the top ten clones.

Participants in the prospective study were enrolled through a virtual design, were aged about 18 to 90 years, and lived in some 24 United States geographic areas. In the prospective study, participants were assigned to cohorts based on the clinical history participants reported in a screening survey and a study questionnaire. A participant counted as exposed if, within 2 weeks of entering the study, that participant had been in contact with someone who had a PCR-confirmed or clinician-diagnosed COVID-19 case. Each participant in the prospective study had whole blood, serum and a nasopharyngeal or oropharyngeal swab collected by mobile phlebotomists. Over a roughly two-month period, participants in the prospective study had the option of providing additional blood draws and questionnaires. Blood samples from the prospective study were shipped frozen or at room temperature prior to DNA extraction.

The data originate from a study of blood T cell repertoires in COVID-19 (dated by TCRdb to the early 2020s). General notes on the study: Samples covering the acute and convalescent phases of COVID-19 were provided by collaborators in the United States, Italy and Spain. The material from the prospective study consisted of cDNA or gDNA derived from T cells, B-cell-depleted T cells, or PBMCs. Samples were obtained from the ongoing ImmuneRACE study (first 160 participants) and from 1,000 to 1,500 subjects provided by 6 global collaborators. The repertoires were released in a freely available public database intended as a resource for research on the immune response to SARS-CoV-2. Subjects who had been exposed to COVID-19, were actively infected with it, or had recovered from it provided the deeply sampled blood TCRbeta repertoires that made up the dataset. The sample metadata nearly always contained a de-identified subject ID, COVID-19 status, age in years and sex. Where available, HLA class I and class II types were taken from metadata supplied by the sample provider and were not determined by assay-based typing.

On the study overall, not on this receptor specifically: The quantity of clinical and demographic metadata differed by source and by participant and was supplied without curation.

This clonotype was sampled from a woman under 40 who had been exposed to COVID-19. Input material: PBMCs or T cells enriched from blood (not recorded which). The rearrangement combines TRBV12-2 with TRBJ1-1; the table calls TRBD1, which could not be checked here. TRBV12-2 is deemed a pseudogene. Read as DNA, the sequence is TGTGCAAGTCGTTCTCTCCCCGGGACAGCGAACACTGAAGCTTTCTTT. The resulting protein is CASRSLPGTANTEAFF.